Below are 30 T cell receptor beta chains sequenced from a single sample in a study of shared clonotypes between healthy human individuals (dated by TCRdb to the early 2020s). CD8 naive samples were obtained by positive selection for CCR7 among CD45RO-negative cells, yielding a CD45RA+CCR7+ population from which TemRA cells were excluded. The library was obtained by the immunoSEQ multiplex PCR assay. TCRdb provides this immuneACCESS table in a form limited to in-frame rearrangements. Some clones are lacking; in checked studies, under half of them reflect an unresolved V gene, and why the rest are absent is not known. This sample comprises about 650,000 clones, 95% of them detected only once. The top ten clonotypes cover roughly 0.1% of the sample. Sequencing was carried out using naive CD8+ T cells sorted from blood. Read against the paper, the sample's cell subset or site label means: CD45RA+CCR7+. The receptors derive from a woman in her 30s in good health.

The rearrangement links TRBV28 to TRBJ2-1, with 7 bases identical to TRBD2. Germline V gene lookup returns CDR1 MDHEN and CDR2 SYDVKM. The junction had 8 bases not matched to a gene; V was cut back by 3 bases and J by 9 bases. The CDR3 covers 14 residues. The CDR3 is CASSFGAGASEQFF. Written as DNA, the CDR3 is TGTGCCAGCAGTTTTGGGGCGGGAGCCAGTGAGCAGTTCTTC.

The rearrangement links TRBV5-4 to TRBJ2-1; the D is unclear. The germline V and J ends were trimmed by 4 bases and 4 bases, with 6 bases remaining between them. Germline lookup yields CDR1 SGHNT and CDR2 YYREEE (reference sequence). The CDR3 runs 12 residues. This chain's CDR3 is CASSRSYNEQFF. CDR3 coding DNA: TGTGCCAGCAGCAGATCGTACAATGAGCAGTTCTTC.

V gene TRBV27 combines with J gene TRBJ1-5, with TRBD1 matching 8 bases. CDR3 size: 15 residues. V was pared by 6 bases and J by 1 base, with 5 bases of the junction left unmatched. Germline V gene sequence: CDR1 MNHEY, CDR2 SMNVEV (reference sequence). The CDR3 sequence: CASRQGASSNQPQHF. In DNA, the CDR3 is TGTGCCAGCAGGCAGGGGGCAAGCAGCAATCAGCCCCAGCATTTT.

V usage is TRBV7-9 and J usage is TRBJ1-1; the D is unclear. Germline CDR1 reads SEHNR; CDR2 reads FQNEAQ (reference sequence). The CDR3 loop spans 12 amino acids. Trimming removed 4 bases from V and 7 bases from J, with 10 bases in between. The CDR3 nucleotides are TGTGCCAGCAGCTATGGGTCAGATGAAGCTTTCTTT. This gives the protein CASSYGSDEAFF.

As DNA, the CDR3 is TGTGCCAGCAGCAAAACACGGCCGAGGGAGACCCAGTACTTC. Its translation: CASSKTRPRETQYF. The rearrangement joins TRBV7-9 to TRBJ2-5; D is undetermined. The CDR3 has 14 residues. Trimming took off 5 bases at V and 5 bases at J, with 15 bases between the two ends. The germline CDR1 and CDR2 sequences are SEHNR and FQNEAQ (reference sequence).

The rearrangement links TRBV19 to TRBJ2-7; 7 bases align to TRBD1. J gave up 3 bases and V 3 bases, and 2 bases lay outside the gene matches. In germline, CDR1 is LNHDA, CDR2 SQIVND (reference sequence). The CDR3 covers 13 residues. Here the CDR3 DNA reads TGTGCCAGTAGTATTACAGGGGACTACGAGCAGTACTTC. Translating gives CASSITGDYEQYF.

This clone was counted a single time. The J gene is TRBJ1-3, the V gene TRBV28; 8 bases match TRBD1. With 1 base clipped from V and 3 bases from J, the junction kept 11 bases outside the gene matches. The germline gives CDR1 MDHEN, CDR2 SYDVKM. The CDR3 runs to 18 residues. CDR3 nucleotide sequence: TGTGCCAGCAGTTTATTAATGAGTCAGGGGGCAGGTGGAAACACCATATATTTT. It encodes CASSLLMSQGAGGNTIYF.

The chain uses TRBV7-9 and TRBJ2-7; 8 nucleotides match TRBD2. The CDR3 runs to 15 residues. V lost 5 bases, J lost 4 bases, and 10 bases stayed unmatched. Germline-derived CDR1 and CDR2 are SEHNR and FQNEAQ (reference sequence). The CDR3 DNA reads as TGTGCCAGCAGCAACGGGGCTACTAGCGGTTACGAGCAGTACTTC. Translated: CASSNGATSGYEQYF.

The chain uses TRBV5-4 and TRBJ1-4; unclear D gene. The ends were cut back, 1 base at V and 5 bases at J, with 9 bases in the middle. Germline lookup yields CDR1 SGHNT and CDR2 YYREEE (reference sequence). This CDR3 has 14 residues. The CDR3 region has the DNA TGTGCCAGCAGCTTGCTTACAGAGAATGAAAAACTGTTTTTT. It yields the protein CASSLLTENEKLFF.

The chain uses TRBV5-1 and TRBJ1-1, with D perhaps matching TRBD1 (6 bases). Germline CDR1 reads SGHRS; CDR2 reads YFSETQ. The V gene lost 6 bases and the J gene lost 4 bases, with 13 bases spanning the gap. This CDR3 is 13 amino acids long. This CDR3 is CASTADSGTEAFF. Written as DNA, the CDR3 is TGCGCCAGCACCGCGGACAGTGGCACTGAAGCTTTCTTT.

This chain connects TRBV27 to TRBJ1-5; the D gene is possibly TRBD1 (5 bases). The CDR3 is made up of 17 amino acids. Germline assignment: CDR1 MNHEY and CDR2 SMNVEV (reference sequence). Trimming stripped 6 bases from V and 0 bases from J, with 18 bases between. The CDR3 region is CASRPGTTVYSNQPQHF. The CDR3 coding sequence is TGTGCCAGCAGACCCGGGACGACCGTATATAGCAATCAGCCCCAGCATTTT.

Points on this clone: This sample includes further DNA sequences coding for the same CDR3. V is TRBV27 and J is TRBJ2-6; D uncertain. Germline CDR1 MNHEY, CDR2 SMNVEV (reference sequence). This CDR3 region has 14 residues. V was cut by 6 bases and J by 0 bases, with 6 bases left in between. The chain's CDR3 is CASSSRSGANVLTF. CDR3 nucleotide sequence: TGTGCCAGCAGCTCCCGCTCTGGGGCCAACGTCCTGACTTTC.

This rearrangement joins TRBV9 to TRBJ2-1; 16 nucleotides match TRBD2. The germline V gene has CDR1 SGDLS and CDR2 YYNGEE. The CDR3 extends over 18 amino acids. With V trimmed by 2 bases and J by 4 bases, 6 bases remained unmatched. The CDR3 protein is CASSVGTSGRAVYNEQFF. In DNA, the CDR3 is TGTGCCAGCAGCGTCGGGACTAGCGGGAGGGCCGTGTACAATGAGCAGTTCTTC.

The V call is TRBV5-1, the J call TRBJ2-3; no firm D call. V lost 4 bases and J lost 2, with 11 bases in between. This CDR3 contains 14 residues. Germline assignment: CDR1 SGHRS and CDR2 YFSETQ. Here the CDR3 DNA reads TGCGCCAGCAGCCTCAGAGCAATCACAGATACGCAGTATTTT. This encodes CASSLRAITDTQYF.

V is TRBV4-2 and J is TRBJ1-1; unclear D gene. The CDR3 loop spans 14 amino acids. V was shortened by 4 bases and J by 7 bases, with 16 bases between the two germline ends. Germline assignment: CDR1 LGHNA and CDR2 YNFKEQ. In DNA, the CDR3 is TGTGCCAGCAGCCCCCTACAGAACGCCGATGAAGCTTTCTTT. Translated: CASSPLQNADEAFF.

The CDR3 region is CASCAALLASYEQYF. CDR3 sequence (DNA): TGTGCCAGCTGTGCGGCACTCCTCGCTTCCTACGAGCAGTACTTC. The gene calls are TRBV2 and TRBJ2-7; D not resolved. This CDR3 is built from 15 residues. The V gene lost 8 bases and the J gene lost 1 base, with 18 bases spanning the gap. Germline CDR1 is SNHLY and CDR2 is FYNNEI.

The chain is built from TRBV5-6 and TRBJ2-1; 9 nucleotides line up with TRBD2. CDR1 and CDR2 from the germline V gene are SGHDT and YYEEEE. J was trimmed by 7 bases and V by 2 bases; bases with no gene match: 10. CDR3 size: 16 residues. The chain's CDR3 is CASSLWGGRAVNEQFF. The CDR3 region has the DNA TGTGCCAGCAGCTTATGGGGCGGGAGGGCCGTAAATGAGCAGTTCTTC.

The genes are TRBV27 and TRBJ1-3, with TRBD1 matching over 9 bases. This CDR3 comprises 17 residues. With 0 bases clipped from V and 5 bases from J, the junction kept 8 bases outside the gene matches. In germline, CDR1 is MNHEY, CDR2 SMNVEV (reference sequence). The CDR3 loop is CASSLSAPDRGRNTIYF. CDR3 sequence (DNA): TGTGCCAGCAGTTTATCGGCCCCGGACAGGGGACGAAACACCATATATTTT.

The rearrangement joins TRBV19 to TRBJ2-7, with TRBD1 matching 7 bases. Germline V gene data show CDR1 as LNHDA and CDR2 as SQIVND (reference sequence). Unmatched junction bases numbered 9, after V lost 5 bases and J lost 2 bases. The CDR3 loop spans 15 amino acids. The CDR3 here is CASSVDRESPYEQYF. For the CDR3, the DNA is TGTGCCAGTAGTGTCGACAGGGAATCCCCCTACGAGCAGTACTTC.

This rearrangement joins TRBV11-1 to TRBJ2-2, with D possibly being TRBD2 (6 bases). The V gene lost 3 bases and the J gene lost 6 bases, with 23 bases spanning the gap. This CDR3 region has 18 residues. The germline V gene encodes CDR1 SGHAT and CDR2 FQDESV (reference sequence). CDR3 DNA sequence: TGTGCCAGCAGCTTTCTTGCAAAGGTCGGGAGCAATTCCGGGGAGCTGTTTTTT. This encodes CASSFLAKVGSNSGELFF.

This clone has only one observation. J is TRBJ2-5 and V is TRBV11-3; D assignment may be TRBD1 or TRBD2 (6 bases each). Germline V gives CDR1 SGHNT, CDR2 YENEEA. The CDR3 spans 13 residues. V was cut by 1 base and J by 5 bases, with 8 bases left in between. The CDR3 nucleotides are TGTGCCAGCAGCTTAGCGGGGGCGGAGACCCAGTACTTC. Translating gives CASSLAGAETQYF.

This clone was detected once. The chain joins TRBV4-1 to TRBJ2-7, with D possibly being TRBD2 (6 bases). V was clipped by 3 bases and J by 4 bases, with 22 bases between them. Germline V gives CDR1 MGHRA, CDR2 YSYEKL. The CDR3 loop spans 17 amino acids. The CDR3 protein is CASSQESAGLFKYEQYF. The CDR3 DNA reads as TGCGCCAGCAGCCAGGAGTCCGCGGGACTGTTCAAATACGAGCAGTACTTC.

Only a few counts were recorded for this clone. The J gene is TRBJ2-7, the V gene TRBV7-8; maybe TRBD1 (6 bases). The CDR3 totals 13 residues. CDR1 SGHVS and CDR2 FQNEAQ come from the germline V gene. Trimming stripped 4 bases from V and 3 bases from J, with 10 bases between. CDR3 sequence: CASSSRGGYEQYF. DNA of the CDR3: TGTGCCAGCAGCTCCAGGGGCGGCTACGAGCAGTACTTC.

The chain has TRBV9 and TRBJ2-3; no clear D. The ends were cut back, 3 bases at V and 1 base at J, with 3 bases in the middle. This CDR3 comprises 12 residues. Germline CDR1 reads SGDLS; CDR2 reads YYNGEE. The CDR3 loop is CASSEGTDTQYF. DNA of the CDR3: TGTGCCAGCAGCGAGGGCACAGATACGCAGTATTTT.

The V call is TRBV10-1, the J call TRBJ2-1; 8 nucleotides match TRBD1. J was trimmed by 5 bases and V by 7 bases; bases with no gene match: 4. Germline V gene data show CDR1 as WNHNN and CDR2 as SYGVQD (reference sequence). CDR3 size: 13 residues. CDR3 in DNA: TGCGCCAGCAAGGGACAGGAGAACAATGAGCAGTTCTTC. It encodes CASKGQENNEQFF.

The chain recombines TRBV9 with TRBJ1-3, with no clear D. The CDR3 spans 11 residues. Per germline, CDR1 SGDLS and CDR2 YYNGEE. The V end was cut by 5 bases, the J end by 7 bases, with 7 bases between. The DNA for the CDR3 is TGTGCCAGCAGGAATGGGAACACCATATATTTT. This sequence encodes CASRNGNTIYF.

The rearrangement joins TRBV28 to TRBJ1-1; TRBD1 might be the D (6 bases). This CDR3 spans 14 amino acids. Germline CDR1 reads MDHEN; CDR2 reads SYDVKM. The CDR3 spells CALQAARGSTEAFF. DNA of the CDR3: TGTGCTCTCCAGGCCGCGAGGGGGTCCACTGAAGCTTTCTTT.

The J gene is TRBJ1-1, the V gene TRBV14; D possibly corresponds to TRBD1 (5 bases). Per germline, CDR1 SGHDN and CDR2 FVKESK. The CDR3 consists of 16 residues. Trimming removed 4 bases from V and 1 base from J, with 16 bases in between. CDR3 in DNA: TGTGCCAGCAGCCTTGCGCAATTAGGGGAGAACACTGAAGCTTTCTTT. Translation gives CASSLAQLGENTEAFF.

This rearrangement joins TRBV11-2 to TRBJ2-7; 8 bases line up with TRBD1. Per germline, CDR1 SGHAT and CDR2 FQNNGV. V lost 0 bases to trimming and J lost 5 bases; unmatched junction nucleotides: 3. The CDR3 totals 14 residues. DNA of the CDR3: TGTGCCAGCAGCTTAGATGGACAGGGTCACGAGCAGTACTTC. This codes for CASSLDGQGHEQYF.

The V and J genes are TRBV9 and TRBJ2-3; D not certain. Per the germline V gene, CDR1 is SGDLS and CDR2 is YYNGEE. Trimming took 5 bases from V and 8 from J, leaving 12 bases between them. The CDR3 sequence is 12 residues long. CDR3 nucleotides: TGTGCCAGCAGGGCAACTGATGGTACGCAGTATTTT. This encodes CASRATDGTQYF.